This T cell receptor beta chain was captured by sequencing in a study of shared clonotypes between healthy human individuals. Germline CDR1 is MDHEN and CDR2 is SYDVKM. The CDR3 spans 15 residues. V was pared by 4 bases and J by 0 bases, with 10 bases between. TCRdb's table, derived via immunoSEQ multiplex PCR, lists solely in-frame clones and lacks some. This sample has some 2,500,000 clones, with around 92% found just once. The specimen was naive CD4+ T cells from PBMCs. Subset meaning: CD45RA+ positively selected. The clonotype comes from a man between 18 and 35 years old in good health. Some clones in this sample may be carry-over from other donors' samples. V gene TRBV28 combines with J gene TRBJ2-4; D is ambiguous. In nucleotides, the CDR3 is TGTGCCAGCAGTTCGCTCGAGTTAGCCAAAAACATTCAGTACTTC. Amino acid sequence: CASSSLELAKNIQYF.